Included here is one T cell receptor beta chain sequence, with context. Its specificity is not known. Other DNA sequences from this sample encode an identical CDR3 as well. The sample comes from a study of T cells in localized non-small cell lung cancer. Study-level findings and limits: Only one tumor region went through sequencing, so heterogeneity may still be there.

Here immunoSEQ multiplex PCR was the method, and the copy in TCRdb shows in-frame clones only, minus some. The sample has approximately 61,000 clones; 75% to 90% are singletons. This receptor was identified in a woman aged 40-69 years with stage I lung adenocarcinoma. The sample consisted of peripheral blood, taken before any cancer treatment.

CDR3 coding DNA: TGCGCCAGCAGCCAAGAAGGGCAGTTTAATTCACCCCTCCACTTT. It is translated as CASSQEGQFNSPLHF. The V gene is TRBV4-3, the J gene TRBJ1-6, with unresolved D. CDR3 length: 15 residues. V was trimmed by 0 bases and J by 6 bases, leaving 9 bases between them. Germline V gene data show CDR1 as LGHNA and CDR2 as YSLEER.